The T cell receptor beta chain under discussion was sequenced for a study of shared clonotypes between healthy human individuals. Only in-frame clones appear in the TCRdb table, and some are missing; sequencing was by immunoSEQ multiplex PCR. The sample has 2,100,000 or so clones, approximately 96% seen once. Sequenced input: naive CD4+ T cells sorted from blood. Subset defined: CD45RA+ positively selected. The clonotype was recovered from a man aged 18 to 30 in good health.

In DNA, the CDR3 is TGTGCCAGCTCACCGGACCCGAGGGGGCCTGTGCATCCCCAGCATTTT. It codes for CASSPDPRGPVHPQHF. This chain uses TRBV18 with TRBJ1-5; 7 bases are shared with TRBD1. Germline loops: CDR1 KGHSH, CDR2 LQKENI. The V gene end was trimmed by 3 bases and the J gene end by 10 bases; junction bases not matched to a gene: 15. The CDR3 consists of 16 residues.